The next 14 T cell receptor beta chains were all read from a single sample in a study of blood T cell repertoires in COVID-19. The method was immunoSEQ multiplex PCR; TCRdb's version includes in-frame clones alone and lacks a portion of them. The sample shows a few hundred thousand clones, more than 80% of them seen only once. The sample taken for sequencing was peripheral blood. The receptors shown here come from a woman in her 50s with COVID-19, enrolled during active disease.

The genes are TRBV19 and TRBJ2-3; D might be TRBD1 (8 bases). There are 20 residues in the CDR3. Germline-derived CDR1 and CDR2 are LNHDA and SQIVND (reference sequence). Trimming took 3 bases from V and 3 from J, leaving 28 bases between them. CDR3 loop: CASSMNAGGVGGGWTDTQYF. The CDR3 DNA reads TGTGCCAGTAGTATGAATGCAGGGGGCGTCGGGGGAGGGTGGACAGATACGCAGTATTTT.

The chain couples TRBV5-4 to TRBJ2-6; D remains unclear. Trimming removed 7 bases at V and 0 bases at J, with 20 bases between. This CDR3 is 18 amino acids long. Germline CDR1 is SGHNT and CDR2 is YYREEE (reference sequence). The CDR3 here is CASQLQTGAFSGANVLTF. The CDR3 nucleotides are TGTGCCAGCCAGCTCCAGACTGGCGCCTTCTCTGGGGCCAACGTCCTGACTTTC. Supplemented by reference TRBV5-4 and TRBJ2-6, the full variable domain reads ETGVTQSPTHLIKTRGQQVTLRCSSQSGHNTVSWYQQALGQGPQFIFQYYREEENGRGNFPPRFSGLQFPNYSSELNVNALELDDSALYLCASQLQTGAFSGANVLTFGAGSRLTVL.

This clone is a singleton in its sample. The chain recombines TRBV7-8 with TRBJ2-1; D call uncertain. Germline values: CDR1 SGHVS, CDR2 FQNEAQ. The V gene lost 1 base and the J gene lost 8 bases, with 12 bases spanning the gap. The CDR3 has 14 residues. The CDR3 DNA reads TGTGCCAGCAGCTTAGTGAGGAGTGCGGATGAGCAGTTCTTC. Translation gives CASSLVRSADEQFF.

V usage is TRBV7-2 and J usage is TRBJ2-7, with 11 bases that match TRBD2. Germline V gives CDR1 SGHTA, CDR2 FQGNSA. This CDR3 is 15 amino acids long. V lost 0 bases to trimming and J lost 5 bases; unmatched junction nucleotides: 3. The CDR3 nucleotides read TGTGCCAGCAGCTTAGCCCTAGCGGGAGGCCACGAGCAGTACTTC. It is translated as CASSLALAGGHEQYF.

The chain employs TRBV5-1 and TRBJ1-6; no definite D call. V lost 4 bases, J lost 10 bases, and 15 bases lay in between. Germline loops: CDR1 SGHRS, CDR2 YFSETQ. The CDR3 contains 14 residues. CDR3 sequence (DNA): TGCGCCAGCAGCCAACTTAGCCGGGAATCACCCCTCCACTTT. Translation gives CASSQLSRESPLHF.

J is TRBJ2-5 and V is TRBV20-1; perhaps TRBD2 as D (5 bases). The CDR3 is 12 amino acids. The V end was cut by 3 bases, the J end by 3 bases, with 8 bases between. Germline V gene sequence: CDR1 DFQATT, CDR2 SNEGSKA (reference sequence). Written as DNA, the CDR3 is TGCAGTGCTAGTGCGGGTAAAGAGACCCAGTACTTC. Residues: CSASAGKETQYF.

This clone was seen only once. The gene calls are TRBV3-1 (or the pseudogene TRBV3-2) and TRBJ1-5, with D uncertain. The CDR3 is made up of 13 amino acids. With 0 bases removed from V and 6 bases from J, the gap between germline ends came to 6 bases. Germline V gene data show CDR1 as LGHDT and CDR2 as YNNKEL (reference sequence). This chain's CDR3 is CASSQEPGQPQHF. The DNA for the CDR3 is TGTGCCAGCAGCCAAGAACCGGGTCAGCCCCAGCATTTT.

The V gene is TRBV4-1, the J gene TRBJ1-5; 8 bases match TRBD1. Germline CDR1 is MGHRA and CDR2 is YSYEKL. There are 17 residues in the CDR3. V trimming: 2 bases; J trimming: 0 bases; junction bases outside the gene matches: 6. The CDR3 protein is CASSQSGTGYSNQPQHF. The CDR3 region has the DNA TGCGCCAGCAGCCAAAGCGGGACAGGTTATAGCAATCAGCCCCAGCATTTT.

The chain couples TRBV6-2 or TRBV6-3 to TRBJ2-7; TRBD1 agrees at 7 bases. Germline V gene lookup returns CDR1 MNHEY and CDR2 SVGEGT. V was clipped by 5 bases and J by 0 bases; unmatched bases: 10. The length of the CDR3 is 16 residues. In nucleotides, the CDR3 is TGTGCCAGCAGTAAAGGTATGGGACAGCACTCCTACGAGCAGTACTTC. Its protein product is CASSKGMGQHSYEQYF.

The V and J genes are TRBV29-1 and TRBJ2-7; D is undetermined. This CDR3 has 12 residues. V lost 5 bases to trimming and J lost 5 bases, with 13 bases between them. Germline CDR1 is SQVTM and CDR2 is ANQGSEA. The CDR3 DNA follows: TGCAGCGTTAGAGGCGCTGGCCACGAGCAGTACTTC. This codes for CSVRGAGHEQYF.

V gene TRBV7-6 combines with J gene TRBJ2-7; tentative D call: TRBD2 (6 bases). The CDR3 runs to 15 residues. The ends were cut back, 6 bases at V and 6 bases at J, with 21 bases in the middle. Germline V gene lookup returns CDR1 SGHVS and CDR2 FNYEAQ. This chain's CDR3 is CASSRSGLGYGEQYF. Written as DNA, the CDR3 is TGTGCCAGCAGTCGAAGCGGGTTGGGGTATGGCGAGCAGTACTTC.

The V call is TRBV5-4, the J call TRBJ2-4; 10 bases match TRBD2. This CDR3 is built from 17 residues. The V gene end was trimmed by 0 bases and the J gene end by 5 bases; junction bases not matched to a gene: 8. From germline, CDR1 is SGHNT and CDR2 YYREEE (reference sequence). CDR3 bases: TGTGCCAGCAGCTTGGTTCTTCTAGCGGGAGCGGAAAACATTCAGTACTTC. It yields the protein CASSLVLLAGAENIQYF.

There are a few counts of this clone. The chain recombines TRBV24-1 with TRBJ2-1; possible D gene TRBD2, 6 bases. CDR3 length equals 14 residues. With 4 bases removed from V and 8 bases from J, the gap between germline ends came to 14 bases. Germline CDR1 and CDR2: KGHDR and SFDVKD. The chain's CDR3 is CATSDRRVRDEQFF. Here the CDR3 DNA reads TGTGCCACCAGTGACCGGAGGGTGAGGGATGAGCAGTTCTTC.

The rearrangement uses TRBV30 and TRBJ2-1, with 8 bases identical to TRBD2. The CDR3 length is 13 residues. Germline V gene lookup returns CDR1 GTSNPN and CDR2 SVGIG (reference sequence). With 1 base clipped from V and 9 bases from J, the junction kept 5 bases outside the gene matches. CDR3 amino acids: CAWSARSGGEQFF. CDR3 DNA sequence: TGTGCCTGGAGTGCCCGGAGCGGGGGTGAGCAGTTCTTC.